This T cell receptor (beta chain) was identified in a study of naive and memory T cell subsets. TCR cDNA received a 3' ligated oligonucleotide that carried a UMI. Reverse transcription used DNase-treated unsorted total RNA, aiming for about 1 to 1000 ng. This CDR3 contains 14 residues. CDR1 is DFQATT, CDR2 SNEGSKA, per germline (reference sequence). V gave up 3 bases and J gave up 9 bases; unmatched junction bases: 6. Amplification of ligated cDNA took four PCR rounds with SP2 and nested alpha and beta constant primers. Alpha and beta constant region primers primed reverse transcription for blood and skin samples. MiXCR, run by TCRdb on the 5' RACE reads, gives a single entry per CDR3 protein. Of about 57,000 distinct CDR3 sequences listed, less than 10% are singletons.

The TCR sequence derives from a female donor in good health. The V gene is TRBV20-1, the J gene TRBJ2-3; 13 bases map to TRBD2. The CDR3 spells CSASPTSGGATQYF. CDR3 coding DNA: TGCAGTGCTAGTCCCACTAGCGGGGGGGCGACGCAGTATTTT.